This T cell receptor beta chain derives from a study of T-cell reconstitution after alpha-beta-depleted transplantation in children. From germline, CDR1 is SGHAT and CDR2 FQNNGV. The CDR3 sequence is 19 residues long. Germline trimming cut 1 base from V and 1 base from J; bases unmatched to any gene: 12. Library preparation (for TCRbeta) was performed with unique molecular identifiers. One entry per CDR3 protein, called by TCRdb with MiXCR from the PCR reads. The repertoire consists of about 240,000 distinct CDR3 sequences, with around 11% occurring once and the leading ten covering 2.6%. The gene calls are TRBV11-2 and TRBJ2-5; 10 bases are a match to TRBD2. This receptor was identified in a human donor who donated a stem cell graft to a child with acute lymphoblastic leukemia. Here the sequenced sample was PBMCs from the stem cell graft donor, taken from the stem cell graft. This CDR3 reads CASSLVRTLAGEVQETQYF. The CDR3 DNA follows: TGTGCCAGCAGCTTAGTTCGAACGCTAGCGGGGGAGGTCCAAGAGACCCAGTACTTC.